This T cell receptor (beta chain) was retrieved from a study of cytomegalovirus exposure and HLA in healthy donors. Amplification used 60 Vbeta primers and 13 Jbeta primers. Original data processing: Counted up in a later analysis, unique TCR beta chains came to some 82 million, with around 10 million shared. Assay used: immunoSEQ multiplex PCR; TCRdb lists only in-frame clones, some missing. The V and J calls and clone size come from that table; D and trimming were worked out from the DNA. The profile covers some 150,000 clones, with around 80% appearing a single time and approximately 6.1% taken by the ten largest. About this clone itself: The antigen is not known.

The CDR3 runs to 15 residues. In germline, CDR1 is SGDLS, CDR2 YYNGEE. The V and J ends lost 4 bases and 8 bases, in that order; junction bases with no gene match: 9. The study, taken as a whole, reports: TCR beta V- and J-gene trimming, according to a later analysis, was linked to a missense DCLRE1C variant. Accurate prediction of HLA-A and HLA-B alleles (for most subjects) was reportedly achieved from TCR beta sequences.

The material sequenced was PBMCs. The chain joins TRBV9 to TRBJ1-4; 9 bases line up with TRBD1. This TCR derives from a man aged 30 to 45 in good health and CMV-seropositive. CDR3 nucleotide sequence: TGTGCCAGCAGCACCAAACAGGGGGCTAGGGAAAAACTGTTTTTT. As protein: CASSTKQGAREKLFF.